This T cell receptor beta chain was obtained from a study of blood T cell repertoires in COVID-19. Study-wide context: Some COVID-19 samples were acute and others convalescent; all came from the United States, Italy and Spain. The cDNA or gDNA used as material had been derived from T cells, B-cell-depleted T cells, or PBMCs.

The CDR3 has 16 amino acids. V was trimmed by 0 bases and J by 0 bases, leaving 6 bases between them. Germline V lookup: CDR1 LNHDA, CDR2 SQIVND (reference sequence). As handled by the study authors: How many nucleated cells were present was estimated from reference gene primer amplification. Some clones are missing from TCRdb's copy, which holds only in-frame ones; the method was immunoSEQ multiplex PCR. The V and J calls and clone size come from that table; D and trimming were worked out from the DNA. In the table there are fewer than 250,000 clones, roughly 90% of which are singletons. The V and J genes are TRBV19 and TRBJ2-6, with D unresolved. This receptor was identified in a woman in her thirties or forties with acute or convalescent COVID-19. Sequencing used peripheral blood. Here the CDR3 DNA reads TGTGCCAGTAGTATAGAAGTCGGCTCTGGGGCCAACGTCCTGACTTTC. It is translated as CASSIEVGSGANVLTF.